The present TCR beta chain was sequenced within a study of blood T cell repertoires in COVID-19. V trimming: 3 bases; J trimming: 5 bases; junction bases outside the gene matches: 4. The CDR3 sequence is 15 residues long. Germline CDR1 and CDR2: LNHDA and SQIVND (reference sequence). Assay used: immunoSEQ multiplex PCR; TCRdb lists only in-frame clones, some missing. The sample lists more than 120,000 clones, more than 75% seen once, with 8.5% to 9% in the top ten. The sequence came from a woman aged 45-65 years with active or convalescent COVID-19. V and J are TRBV19 and TRBJ1-3; 10 nucleotides agree with TRBD1. The sequenced material came from peripheral blood. The CDR3 loop is CASSMTGGSRNTIYF. CDR3 DNA: TGTGCCAGTAGTATGACAGGGGGCTCGCGAAACACCATATATTTT.